The present entry profiles one T cell receptor beta chain with its context. This record comes from a study of blood T cell repertoires in COVID-19. Study information: COVID-19 samples collected from the United States, Italy and Spain covered acute and convalescent phases. Sample material is recorded as cDNA or gDNA derived from T cells, B-cell-depleted T cells, or PBMCs.

Authors' processing steps: Estimated nucleated cell counts came from reference gene primer amplification. The method was immunoSEQ multiplex PCR; TCRdb's version includes in-frame clones alone and lacks a portion of them. V and J calls and clone size are copied from that table; D and trimming were computed from the DNA. The sample yields about 33,000 clones, approximately 80% seen once. Germline CDR1 reads MNHEY; CDR2 reads SVGEGT. The CDR3 is 16 amino acids. V dropped 6 bases and J dropped 0; count of bases not matched to a gene: 7. This TCR came from a human donor in a cohort sampled during active COVID-19. The V call is TRBV6-2 or TRBV6-3, the J call TRBJ1-4, with 7 bases identical to TRBD1. Sequenced sample: peripheral blood. The CDR3 nucleotides read TGTGCCAGCAGCCATGGGACAGCCGCAACTAATGAAAAACTGTTTTTT. Encoded protein: CASSHGTAATNEKLFF.